These T cell receptor beta chains were read from a single sample in a study of T cell repertoires in cytomegalovirus infection. What these receptors recognize is not known. TCRdb reprocessed the reads with MiXCR, giving one entry per CDR3 protein. This sample has some 350,000 distinct CDR3 sequences; roughly 34% occur once, and the top ten carry 13%. Source: cultured PBMCs, taken from culture after CMV antigen stimulation. These TCRs come from a human donor in good health (CMV status not recorded). Some clones in this sample may be carry-over from other donors' samples. CDR3s include the opening cysteine and the closing phenylalanine or tryptophan. Fields, in order: CDR3 length, V gene, D gene, J gene, clone size, CDR3 protein, CDR3 DNA. D genes are given only for firm matches. Expanded clones are given a class, and other clones once, few, many or no size at all.

CDR3 length: 15; V gene: TRBV27; D gene: -; J gene: TRBJ2-3; clone size: once; CDR3 protein: CASSYAPTSTDTQYF; CDR3 DNA: TGTGCCAGCAGTTATGCGCCAACTAGCACAGATACGCAGTATTTT
CDR3 length: 14; V gene: TRBV12-3/TRBV12-4; D gene: -; J gene: TRBJ1-5; clone size: -; CDR3 protein: CASSAQHSNQPQHF; CDR3 DNA: TGTGCCAGCTCCGCGCAGCATAGCAATCAGCCCCAGCATTTT
CDR3 length: 17; V gene: TRBV7-9; D gene: -; J gene: TRBJ2-3; clone size: -; CDR3 protein: CASSLVGSSGSTDTQYF; CDR3 DNA: TGTGCCAGCAGCTTAGTCGGTAGTAGCGGAAGCACAGATACGCAGTATTTT
CDR3 length: 15; V gene: TRBV6-2/TRBV6-3; D gene: TRBD2; J gene: TRBJ2-7; clone size: few; CDR3 protein: CASSRTSGSFDEQYF; CDR3 DNA: TGTGCCAGCAGCCGGACTAGCGGGAGTTTTGACGAGCAGTACTTC
CDR3 length: 15; V gene: TRBV15; D gene: -; J gene: TRBJ2-3; clone size: few; CDR3 protein: CATSRELADRDTQYF; CDR3 DNA: TGTGCCACCAGCAGAGAGCTAGCCGATAGAGATACGCAGTATTTT
CDR3 length: 17; V gene: TRBV4-2; D gene: TRBD2; J gene: TRBJ2-5; clone size: -; CDR3 protein: CASSQGASGASGETQYF; CDR3 DNA: TGTGCCAGCAGCCAAGGTGCTAGCGGGGCCTCCGGGGAGACCCAGTACTTC
CDR3 length: 14; V gene: TRBV6-1; D gene: TRBD1; J gene: TRBJ1-1; clone size: few; CDR3 protein: CASIQGGGNTEAFF; CDR3 DNA: TGTGCCAGCATCCAAGGGGGCGGGAACACTGAAGCTTTCTTT
CDR3 length: 15; V gene: TRBV11-1; D gene: -; J gene: TRBJ2-1; clone size: few; CDR3 protein: CASSPQLKVVNEQFF; CDR3 DNA: TGTGCCAGCAGCCCTCAATTGAAGGTGGTTAATGAGCAGTTCTTC
CDR3 length: 16; V gene: TRBV7-2; D gene: -; J gene: TRBJ1-1; clone size: few; CDR3 protein: CASSLVPGRKNTEAFF; CDR3 DNA: TGTGCCAGCAGCTTAGTACCGGGGAGGAAGAACACTGAAGCTTTCTTT
CDR3 length: 13; V gene: TRBV7-9; D gene: -; J gene: TRBJ2-4; clone size: -; CDR3 protein: CASSTLAKNIQYF; CDR3 DNA: TGTGCCAGCAGTACACTAGCCAAAAACATTCAGTACTTC
CDR3 length: 15; V gene: TRBV6-5; D gene: -; J gene: TRBJ2-1; clone size: few; CDR3 protein: CASSSTFGSYNEQFF; CDR3 DNA: TGTGCCAGCAGCTCAACTTTCGGCTCCTACAATGAGCAGTTCTTC
CDR3 length: 14; V gene: TRBV6-1; D gene: -; J gene: TRBJ2-3; clone size: few; CDR3 protein: CASRRRGGGDTQYF; CDR3 DNA: TGTGCCAGCAGACGTCGAGGGGGGGGCGATACGCAGTATTTT
CDR3 length: 13; V gene: TRBV20-1; D gene: -; J gene: TRBJ1-2; clone size: few; CDR3 protein: CSARLQGVKGYTF; CDR3 DNA: TGCAGTGCTAGACTGCAGGGTGTGAAGGGCTACACCTTC
CDR3 length: 15; V gene: TRBV6-2/TRBV6-3; D gene: -; J gene: TRBJ1-5; clone size: -; CDR3 protein: CASSGDRYSNQPQHF; CDR3 DNA: TGTGCCAGCAGTGGAGACAGGTATAGCAATCAGCCCCAGCATTTT
CDR3 length: 14; V gene: TRBV20-1; D gene: -; J gene: TRBJ2-5; clone size: -; CDR3 protein: CSANHRVLQETQYF; CDR3 DNA: TGCAGTGCTAACCATCGGGTACTACAAGAGACCCAGTACTTC
CDR3 length: 13; V gene: TRBV11-3; D gene: -; J gene: TRBJ1-3; clone size: few; CDR3 protein: CASSLPPQDTIYF; CDR3 DNA: TGTGCCAGCAGCTTACCTCCTCAGGACACCATATATTTT
CDR3 length: 14; V gene: TRBV11-3; D gene: -; J gene: TRBJ1-1; clone size: -; CDR3 protein: CASSSKWGNTEAFF; CDR3 DNA: TGTGCCAGCAGCTCAAAGTGGGGGAACACTGAAGCTTTCTTT
CDR3 length: 14; V gene: TRBV4-1; D gene: -; J gene: TRBJ2-5; clone size: -; CDR3 protein: CASSQDQGPETQYF; CDR3 DNA: TGCGCCAGCAGCCAAGATCAAGGGCCAGAGACCCAGTACTTC
CDR3 length: 15; V gene: TRBV28; D gene: -; J gene: TRBJ1-1; clone size: -; CDR3 protein: CASSSPSGAYTEAFF; CDR3 DNA: TGTGCCAGCAGCTCCCCGTCCGGGGCGTACACTGAAGCTTTCTTT
CDR3 length: 15; V gene: TRBV28; D gene: TRBD1; J gene: TRBJ1-4; clone size: few; CDR3 protein: CASSSLGTEDEKLFF; CDR3 DNA: TGTGCCAGCAGTTCTCTCGGGACAGAAGATGAAAAACTGTTTTTT
CDR3 length: 14; V gene: TRBV7-6; D gene: TRBD2; J gene: TRBJ2-1; clone size: -; CDR3 protein: CASSLQGLANEQFF; CDR3 DNA: TGTGCCAGCAGCCTACAGGGACTAGCGAATGAGCAGTTCTTC
CDR3 length: 14; V gene: TRBV6-6; D gene: -; J gene: TRBJ2-3; clone size: -; CDR3 protein: CASSYGQGTDTRYF; CDR3 DNA: TGTGCCAGCAGTTACGGCCAGGGAACAGATACGCGGTATTTT
CDR3 length: 13; V gene: TRBV19; D gene: -; J gene: TRBJ2-5; clone size: -; CDR3 protein: CASSSVAQETQYF; CDR3 DNA: TGTGCCAGTAGCTCTGTAGCCCAAGAGACCCAGTACTTC
CDR3 length: 15; V gene: TRBV4-1; D gene: TRBD1; J gene: TRBJ2-7; clone size: few; CDR3 protein: CASSHVGQGANEQYF; CDR3 DNA: TGCGCCAGCAGCCACGTGGGACAGGGGGCGAACGAGCAGTACTTC
CDR3 length: 14; V gene: TRBV7-8; D gene: -; J gene: TRBJ2-5; clone size: few; CDR3 protein: CASSLYDSGKTQYF; CDR3 DNA: TGTGCCAGCAGCTTATATGACTCAGGAAAGACCCAGTACTTC
CDR3 length: 13; V gene: TRBV20-1; D gene: -; J gene: TRBJ2-7; clone size: -; CDR3 protein: CSARGRGYGEQYF; CDR3 DNA: TGCAGTGCTAGAGGACGGGGATACGGCGAGCAGTACTTC
CDR3 length: 13; V gene: TRBV5-1; D gene: -; J gene: TRBJ2-7; clone size: -; CDR3 protein: CASTRRMGYEQYF; CDR3 DNA: TGCGCCAGCACCCGCCGGATGGGGTACGAGCAGTACTTC
CDR3 length: 13; V gene: TRBV11-2; D gene: TRBD1; J gene: TRBJ1-2; clone size: few; CDR3 protein: CASSPDRHHGYTF; CDR3 DNA: TGTGCCAGCAGCCCGGACAGGCATCATGGCTACACCTTC
CDR3 length: 15; V gene: TRBV25-1; D gene: -; J gene: TRBJ2-3; clone size: few; CDR3 protein: CATSVSPRGRDTQYF; CDR3 DNA: TGTGCCACCTCTGTCAGCCCCAGGGGCCGAGATACGCAGTATTTT
CDR3 length: 15; V gene: TRBV27; D gene: TRBD1; J gene: TRBJ1-1; clone size: few; CDR3 protein: CASSKPPGQGAEAFF; CDR3 DNA: TGTGCCAGCAGCAAACCTCCGGGACAGGGGGCTGAAGCTTTCTTT
CDR3 length: 15; V gene: TRBV9; D gene: -; J gene: TRBJ2-5; clone size: few; CDR3 protein: CASSVDEGGGETQYF; CDR3 DNA: TGTGCCAGCAGCGTAGATGAGGGAGGGGGAGAGACCCAGTACTTC
CDR3 length: 10; V gene: TRBV12-3/TRBV12-4; D gene: -; J gene: TRBJ2-3; clone size: -; CDR3 protein: CASRADTQYF; CDR3 DNA: TGTGCCAGCAGGGCAGATACGCAGTATTTT
CDR3 length: 15; V gene: TRBV4-3; D gene: -; J gene: TRBJ1-4; clone size: -; CDR3 protein: CASSPSTGTNEKLFF; CDR3 DNA: TGCGCCAGCAGCCCCTCTACAGGGACCAATGAAAAACTGTTTTTT
CDR3 length: 16; V gene: TRBV20-1; D gene: TRBD2; J gene: TRBJ2-1; clone size: few; CDR3 protein: CSASWASGGTYNEQFF; CDR3 DNA: TGCAGTGCTAGTTGGGCTAGCGGGGGGACCTACAATGAGCAGTTCTTC
CDR3 length: 16; V gene: TRBV2; D gene: TRBD1; J gene: TRBJ2-2; clone size: -; CDR3 protein: CASSVQPGTGAGELFF; CDR3 DNA: TGTGCCAGCAGTGTACAGCCCGGGACAGGGGCCGGGGAGCTGTTTTTT
CDR3 length: 14; V gene: TRBV18; D gene: -; J gene: TRBJ1-1; clone size: -; CDR3 protein: CASSPNSENTEAFF; CDR3 DNA: TGTGCCAGCTCCCCTAATTCAGAGAACACTGAAGCTTTCTTT
CDR3 length: 15; V gene: TRBV11-3; D gene: -; J gene: TRBJ2-1; clone size: -; CDR3 protein: CASSFSGRIYNEQFF; CDR3 DNA: TGTGCCAGCAGCTTTTCGGGGAGGATCTACAATGAGCAGTTCTTC
CDR3 length: 17; V gene: TRBV19; D gene: -; J gene: TRBJ2-3; clone size: few; CDR3 protein: CASSIISHPGKTDTQYF; CDR3 DNA: TGTGCCAGTAGTATTATCAGCCACCCAGGGAAAACAGATACGCAGTATTTT
CDR3 length: 14; V gene: TRBV20-1; D gene: TRBD2; J gene: TRBJ2-4; clone size: -; CDR3 protein: CSARGLAGVDIQYF; CDR3 DNA: TGCAGTGCTAGGGGCTTGGCGGGAGTCGACATTCAGTACTTC
CDR3 length: 16; V gene: TRBV12-5; D gene: TRBD1; J gene: TRBJ2-5; clone size: -; CDR3 protein: CASGPQGQGTQETQYF; CDR3 DNA: TGTGCTAGTGGTCCTCAGGGACAGGGGACCCAAGAGACCCAGTACTTC
CDR3 length: 15; V gene: TRBV19; D gene: TRBD1; J gene: TRBJ1-6; clone size: few; CDR3 protein: CASSTGTVPNSPLHF; CDR3 DNA: TGTGCCAGTAGTACCGGGACAGTCCCTAATTCACCCCTCCACTTT
CDR3 length: 13; V gene: TRBV27; D gene: -; J gene: TRBJ2-7; clone size: -; CDR3 protein: CASRSRPPYEQYF; CDR3 DNA: TGTGCCAGCAGATCCCGACCACCTTACGAGCAGTACTTC